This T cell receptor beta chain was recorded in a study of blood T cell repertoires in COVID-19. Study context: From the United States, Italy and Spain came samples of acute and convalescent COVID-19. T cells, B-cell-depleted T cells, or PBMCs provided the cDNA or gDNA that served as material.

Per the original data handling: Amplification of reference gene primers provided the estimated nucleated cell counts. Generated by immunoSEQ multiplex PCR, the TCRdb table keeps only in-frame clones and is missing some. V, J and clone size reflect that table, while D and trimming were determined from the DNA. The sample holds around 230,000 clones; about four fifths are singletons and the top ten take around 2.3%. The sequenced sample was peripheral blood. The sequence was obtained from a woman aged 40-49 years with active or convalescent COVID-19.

CDR3 sequence (DNA): TGTGCCAGCAGCCCCGTCGGGCAGGGCTACGAGCAGTACTTC. It is translated as CASSPVGQGYEQYF. V gene TRBV5-4 combines with J gene TRBJ2-7; D might be TRBD1 (5 bases). Between the trimmed V and J ends, which lost 4 bases and 3 bases, there was a span of 14 bases. The CDR3 spans 14 residues. Germline CDR1 reads SGHNT; CDR2 reads YYREEE (reference sequence).